The rows below give T cell receptor beta chains drawn from one sample of a study of blood T cell repertoires in COVID-19. Libraries were prepared by immunoSEQ multiplex PCR; TCRdb keeps only in-frame clonotypes and omits some of them. The sample holds nearly 350,000 clones, about 90% seen once. Sequencing was carried out using PBMCs or T cells enriched from blood (not recorded which). The receptors originated from a woman in her twenties or thirties who had recovered from COVID-19. The conserved cysteine and the conserved F or W are not part of the CDR3 here.

J gene	V gene	CDR3 protein
TRBJ2-1	TRBV18	ASSRGSSYNEQF
TRBJ1-5	TRBV6-5	ASSDAGNQPQH
TRBJ1-1	TRBV3-1/TRBV3-2	ASRNRNTEAF
TRBJ1-1	TRBV27	ASSLGRNTEAF
TRBJ2-5	TRBV28	ASSFSGTGGETQY
TRBJ2-3	TRBV29-1	SVETSTDTQY
TRBJ2-1	TRBV28	ASSTDRGPPPYNEQF
TRBJ1-2	TRBV7-8	ASTGTFKGPLVGYT
TRBJ2-7	TRBV19	ASSTSGTTYEQY
TRBJ2-3	TRBV19	ASSILSGGGTDTQY
TRBJ2-2	TRBV9	ASSATSGGASGELF
TRBJ1-2	TRBV30	AWENPGQGEGYT
TRBJ1-4	TRBV5-4	ASSSASSPGGVNEKLF
TRBJ1-4	TRBV18	ASSPIQGQEKLF
TRBJ2-3	TRBV14	ASSQELVGWRRPDTQY
TRBJ2-3	TRBV19	ASKTGLAASTDTQY
TRBJ1-1	TRBV30	AWGRVNNEAF
TRBJ1-4	TRBV7-9	ASSFEAGTGEKLF
TRBJ2-1	TRBV3-1/TRBV3-2	ASSRTQSSYNEQF
TRBJ2-7	TRBV11-2	ASSLTGSRLTYEQY
TRBJ2-5	TRBV5-1	ASSPQGAGRETQY
TRBJ2-3	TRBV19	ASSIDVEYTQY
TRBJ2-5	TRBV30	AWGWTVQETQY
TRBJ1-6	TRBV19	ASGAQGVYNSPLH
TRBJ2-1	TRBV9	ASSGEGLASNEQF
TRBJ1-1	TRBV10-3	AIRGQSEAF
TRBJ2-1	TRBV27	ASSLKRGAQRSYNEQF
TRBJ1-1	TRBV19	ASSMGAGTTEAF
TRBJ2-3	TRBV24-1	ATSPSGGTDTQY
TRBJ1-5	TRBV28	ASSLHRGRDQPQH
TRBJ1-2	TRBV20-1	SASLPGIEGYT
TRBJ2-3	TRBV5-4	ASSLSGGTGDTQY
TRBJ2-7	TRBV24-1	ATSDPTRGGDEQY
TRBJ1-5	TRBV5-6	ASSFRGREQPQH
TRBJ2-7	TRBV6-5	ASSYSGQAYYEQY
TRBJ2-7	TRBV19	ASSMAGAKYEQY
TRBJ2-7	TRBV28	ASSFPGINYEQY
TRBJ2-2	TRBV18	ASSQQGDTGELF
TRBJ2-3	TRBV9	ASSVQGTDTQY
TRBJ1-1	TRBV7-2	ASSRQGQGVSTEAF
TRBJ2-1	TRBV18	ASSTRTSGGQGRTYNEQF
TRBJ2-6	TRBV19	ASSSGKRRANVLT
TRBJ1-2	TRBV9	ASSVNSLANYGYT
TRBJ2-7	TRBV5-5	ASSLGQGDRQY
TRBJ1-5	TRBV27	ASSLTGAGGQPQH
TRBJ2-1	TRBV28	ASSEGGPYNEQF
TRBJ2-7	TRBV15	ATSARTGDLLAEQY
TRBJ1-2	TRBV5-5	ASSDQGDYGYT
TRBJ2-7	TRBV2	ASSAVAGGFSYEQY
TRBJ2-5	TRBV7-9	ASSLQAETQY
TRBJ1-3	TRBV6-5	ASSPRGGFANTIY
TRBJ2-3	TRBV5-1	ASSGPDGDTQY
TRBJ2-2	TRBV28	ASSQAGFYTGELF
TRBJ1-1	TRBV7-9	ASSTRDRGGTEAF
TRBJ1-3	TRBV27	ASSTLSRDRGHGGNTIY
TRBJ1-1	TRBV7-6	ASSFGQGLNTEAF
TRBJ1-6	TRBV19	ASSIDSSYNSPLH